Listed below are T cell receptor beta chains from one sample, sequenced in a study of control samples from healthy donors and cancer patients. The repertoire was sequenced with immunoSEQ multiplex PCR; TCRdb's copy has only in-frame clones and lacks some. The table shows over 100,000 clones, with about 93% occurring only once. The sample consisted of blood. Receptor source: a man aged 35 to 55 in good health. The CDR3 runs from the conserved cysteine through the conserved F or W. A D gene is named only where the DNA matches it firmly. The size of a clone is reported for some rows only, either as once, few or many, or as a class for expanded clones.

16,TRBJ2-2,TRBV3-1/TRBV3-2,-,TRBD2,CASSPSGLAGTGELFF,TGTGCCAGCAGCCCTTCCGGACTAGCCGGCACCGGGGAGCTGTTTTTT
14,TRBJ1-4,TRBV6-5,-,TRBD1,CASSGTGLNEKLFF,TGTGCCAGCAGCGGGACAGGGCTTAATGAAAAACTGTTTTTT
17,TRBJ1-4,TRBV9,-,-,CASSVGGEGQGNEKLFF,TGTGCCAGCAGCGTAGGAGGAGAAGGTCAGGGGAATGAAAAACTGTTTTTT
14,TRBJ2-5,TRBV5-1,-,TRBD2,CASKGVAGVETQYF,TGCGCCAGCAAGGGAGTAGCGGGGGTTGAGACCCAGTACTTC
15,TRBJ2-7,TRBV5-1,-,TRBD1,CASSRGTGDSYEQYF,TGCGCCAGCAGCCGGGGGACAGGGGATTCCTACGAGCAGTACTTC
13,TRBJ2-1,TRBV7-2,-,-,CASSRTYLLPEFF,TGTGCCAGCAGCCGAACTTACCTCCTTCCGGAGTTCTTC
15,TRBJ1-3,TRBV5-5,-,-,CASSLSWGAGNTIYF,TGTGCCAGCAGCTTGTCGTGGGGCGCAGGGAACACCATATATTTT
13,TRBJ2-3,TRBV11-2,-,-,CASSYRDGGTQYF,TGTGCCAGCAGCTACAGGGATGGGGGGACGCAGTATTTT
16,TRBJ1-3,TRBV5-4,-,TRBD1,CASSLGQGGTGNTIYF,TGTGCCAGCAGCTTAGGACAGGGGGGAACTGGAAACACCATATATTTT
15,TRBJ2-2,TRBV6-6,-,-,CASSTGRRNTGELFF,TGTGCCAGCAGTACGGGACGGAGAAACACCGGGGAGCTGTTTTTT
13,TRBJ1-5,TRBV2,few,-,CASSAGTNQPQHF,TGTGCCAGCAGTGCCGGGACAAACCAGCCCCAGCATTTT
15,TRBJ2-1,TRBV6-5,-,TRBD2,CASWTSGGSYNEQFF,TGTGCCAGCTGGACTAGCGGGGGTAGTTACAATGAGCAGTTCTTC
12,TRBJ1-5,TRBV28,-,-,CASDVMGQPQHF,TGTGCCAGCGACGTGATGGGTCAGCCCCAGCATTTT
13,TRBJ1-5,TRBV27,-,-,CASSLGYNQPQHF,TGTGCCAGCAGTTTGGGTTATAATCAGCCCCAGCATTTT
14,TRBJ1-1,TRBV19,-,TRBD1,CASSLGQLNTEAFF,TGTGCCAGTAGTTTGGGACAGTTGAACACTGAAGCTTTCTTT
15,TRBJ2-7,TRBV6-5,-,-,CASSSPGTRSYEQYF,TGTGCCAGCAGCTCCCCCGGAACGCGGTCCTACGAGCAGTACTTC
15,TRBJ1-4,TRBV15,-,-,CATSGPTGGNEKLFF,TGTGCCACCAGCGGCCCCACAGGTGGTAATGAAAAACTGTTTTTT
15,TRBJ1-4,TRBV18,once,TRBD1,CASSRGQSTNEKLFF,TGTGCCAGCTCACGGGGACAGTCAACTAATGAAAAACTGTTTTTT
14,TRBJ2-7,TRBV7-6,-,-,CASSLTDSTYEQYF,TGTGCCAGCAGCTTAACTGACTCTACCTACGAGCAGTACTTC
11,TRBJ1-1,TRBV30,-,-,CAWSVLVEAFF,TGTGCCTGGAGTGTACTGGTTGAAGCTTTCTTT
11,TRBJ1-5,TRBV6-5,once,-,CASEGHSTQHF,TGTGCCAGCGAGGGGCACTCAACCCAGCATTTT
13,TRBJ2-7,TRBV9,-,-,CASSEGPRDEQYF,TGTGCCAGCAGCGAGGGCCCGAGGGACGAGCAGTACTTC
11,TRBJ1-6,TRBV20-1,-,-,CSARSAEPLHF,TGCAGTGCTAGGTCGGCAGAACCCCTCCACTTT
13,TRBJ1-6,TRBV12-3/TRBV12-4,-,-,CASSLPTESPLHF,TGTGCCAGCAGTTTACCGACCGAATCACCCCTCCACTTT
14,TRBJ1-6,TRBV7-3,-,-,CASSLYTRNSPLHF,TGTGCCAGCAGCTTGTATACAAGAAATTCACCCCTCCACTTT
13,TRBJ1-5,TRBV10-3,-,-,CAISAQSNQPQHF,TGTGCCATCAGTGCGCAGAGCAATCAGCCCCAGCATTTT
16,TRBJ1-4,TRBV5-1,once,-,CASSAGSLPTNEKLFF,TGCGCCAGCAGCGCGGGATCACTACCGACTAACGAAAAACTGTTTTTT
17,TRBJ2-6,TRBV28,once,TRBD1,CASSQGTGSSGANVLTF,TGTGCCAGCAGCCAGGGGACAGGAAGCTCTGGGGCCAACGTCCTGACTTTC
13,TRBJ1-1,TRBV5-5,-,-,CASSWTENTEAFF,TGTGCCAGCAGCTGGACAGAAAACACTGAAGCTTTCTTT
14,TRBJ2-7,TRBV11-2,-,TRBD1,CASSYGTVAYEQYF,TGTGCCAGCAGCTACGGGACAGTTGCCTACGAGCAGTACTTC
15,TRBJ2-7,TRBV5-5,-,-,CASRTSVQDSYEQYF,TGTGCCAGCAGGACCTCCGTTCAGGACTCCTACGAGCAGTACTTC
17,TRBJ1-3,TRBV14,-,-,CASSQGQVPYSGNTIYF,TGTGCCAGCAGCCAAGGACAGGTTCCCTACTCTGGAAACACCATATATTTT
15,TRBJ1-1,TRBV18,-,-,CASSPTGGLNTEAFF,TGTGCCAGCTCACCTACTGGGGGCCTGAACACTGAAGCTTTCTTT
13,TRBJ1-6,TRBV9,few,-,CASSGVSDSPLHF,TGTGCCAGCAGCGGAGTGAGCGATTCACCCCTCCACTTT
13,TRBJ1-5,TRBV6-6,-,-,CASRDVGNQPQHF,TGTGCCAGCCGGGATGTAGGCAATCAGCCCCAGCATTTT
15,TRBJ1-3,TRBV14,-,-,CASSRGRYSGNTIYF,TGTGCCAGCAGCCGGGGACGATACTCTGGAAACACCATATATTTT
11,TRBJ1-2,TRBV29-1,-,-,CSVGGASGYTF,TGCAGCGTTGGGGGGGCTAGTGGCTACACCTTC
13,TRBJ1-2,TRBV6-6,-,-,CASSNDRNYGYTF,TGTGCCAGCAGTAACGACAGGAACTATGGCTACACCTTC
12,TRBJ1-4,TRBV28,-,-,CASSLQGEKLFF,TGTGCCAGCAGTTTGCAGGGGGAAAAACTGTTTTTT
17,TRBJ2-2,TRBV14,-,-,CASSQRRQAKNTGELFF,TGTGCCAGCAGCCAGCGCCGACAGGCCAAAAACACCGGGGAGCTGTTTTTT
13,TRBJ2-3,TRBV19,-,-,CASKRSGTDTQYF,TGTGCCAGTAAACGCTCAGGCACAGATACGCAGTATTTT